These T cell receptor beta chains were read from a single sample in a study of identifying expanded T cells in peripheral blood. This table comes from immunoSEQ multiplex PCR, and its TCRdb copy is limited to in-frame clones, with some not included. In the table there are fewer than 85,000 clones, 84% of which are singletons. The sample taken for sequencing was blood. Receptors originate from a person aged 18 to 70 in good health. CDR3s include the opening cysteine and the closing phenylalanine or tryptophan. D genes are given only for firm matches. Only some rows state a clone size, as once, few, many or a class for expanded clones.

DNA,CDR3,J,D,size,V
TGTGCCAGCAGGAACGGGACAGGGGGCATCTACGAGCAGTACTTC,CASRNGTGGIYEQYF,TRBJ2-7,TRBD1,.,TRBV6-1
TGTGCCAGCAGTTACCAGGGGGCGGTCTATAGCAATCAGCCCCAGCATTTT,CASSYQGAVYSNQPQHF,TRBJ1-5,TRBD1,.,TRBV28
TGTGCCAGCAGTCCTGGGACTAGCTTCACAGATACGCAGTATTTT,CASSPGTSFTDTQYF,TRBJ2-3,TRBD2,.,TRBV6-5
TGTGCCAGCAGCCCCGGGGACAGGGAAGGTGAAAAACTGTTTTTT,CASSPGDREGEKLFF,TRBJ1-4,TRBD1,.,TRBV9
TGTGCCAGTAACATGAGAGGAGGAACTAATGAAAAACTGTTTTTT,CASNMRGGTNEKLFF,TRBJ1-4,.,.,TRBV19
TGCGCCAGCAGCTTGGTGGACAGTAACTATGGCTACACCTTC,CASSLVDSNYGYTF,TRBJ1-2,.,.,TRBV5-1
TGTGCCAGCAGCCTGACCGGGACCCCAGTGCAGTTCTTC,CASSLTGTPVQFF,TRBJ2-1,.,.,TRBV7-2
TGTGCCAGCAGCCAGGTGACTTTTAACACCGGGGAGCTGTTTTTT,CASSQVTFNTGELFF,TRBJ2-2,.,.,TRBV14
TGTGCCAGCAGCTTAAGCGGGAGTGGTGGGGCCAACGTCCTGACTTTC,CASSLSGSGGANVLTF,TRBJ2-6,TRBD2,.,TRBV7-3
TGTGCCAGCGGCCCCTTACAAACTAGCACAGATACGCAGTATTTT,CASGPLQTSTDTQYF,TRBJ2-3,.,few,TRBV7-9
TGTGCCAGCAGTTTATGGGGGGGACATCTAGTGACATACGAGCAGTACTTC,CASSLWGGHLVTYEQYF,TRBJ2-7,.,.,TRBV28
TGTGCCATCAGTCTGACAGGGGGCTTGGAGAGTGAAAAACTGTTTTTT,CAISLTGGLESEKLFF,TRBJ1-4,TRBD1,.,TRBV10-3
TGTGCCAGCAGTACCAGTCACGGGGATGAAAAACTGTTTTTT,CASSTSHGDEKLFF,TRBJ1-4,.,.,TRBV2
TGTGCCAGCAGAGCCGGGACAGGGGCCTACGAGCAGTACTTC,CASRAGTGAYEQYF,TRBJ2-7,TRBD1,.,TRBV28
TGTGCCAGCAGAGGAGCGGGAGTCGGCACAGATACGCAGTATTTT,CASRGAGVGTDTQYF,TRBJ2-3,TRBD2,.,TRBV6-5
TGTGCCAGCAGGGTTGGGGACAGACAGACCCAGTACTTC,CASRVGDRQTQYF,TRBJ2-5,TRBD1,.,TRBV5-4
TGTGCCAGCAGACCGGGGAGGGGCCGGGTTGGACCCCAGCATTTT,CASRPGRGRVGPQHF,TRBJ1-5,.,few,TRBV2
TGTGCCAGCTCACCACGGCCATCTATTAATGAAAAACTGTTTTTT,CASSPRPSINEKLFF,TRBJ1-4,.,.,TRBV18
TGTGCCAGCAGTGAATATCCGGGACTAGCGGGAGTGACCGGGGAGCTGTTTTTT,CASSEYPGLAGVTGELFF,TRBJ2-2,TRBD2,.,TRBV6-1
TGTGCCAGCAGCCCGGGACTAGCGGGCCTTGTCTCCTACGAGCAGTACTTC,CASSPGLAGLVSYEQYF,TRBJ2-7,TRBD2,.,TRBV7-2
TGTGCCAGCAGCCGTTTTGGCGGGAGCTCCTACGAGCAGTACTTC,CASSRFGGSSYEQYF,TRBJ2-7,TRBD2,.,TRBV4-2
TGCGCCAGCAGCCAAGATGCCGGGGTCACTGGAAACACCATATATTTT,CASSQDAGVTGNTIYF,TRBJ1-3,.,.,TRBV4-3
TGTGCCAGCAGTTACTCGAGGCCGAACACCGGGGAGCTGTTTTTT,CASSYSRPNTGELFF,TRBJ2-2,.,.,TRBV6-5
TGTGCCAGCAGCTTGGACAGCTGGCTGAGCTACACCTTC,CASSLDSWLSYTF,TRBJ1-2,.,.,TRBV5-5
TGTGCCAGCAGTACACTTCCGAACGAGCAGTACTTC,CASSTLPNEQYF,TRBJ2-7,.,once,TRBV27
TGCGCCAGCAGGGTGACAGGGAGGCGGGCCGGGGCCAACGTCCTGACTTTC,CASRVTGRRAGANVLTF,TRBJ2-6,.,few,TRBV23-1
TGCGCCAGCAGTGAGTTAGAGGTTGAAGCTTTCTTT,CASSELEVEAFF,TRBJ1-1,.,few,TRBV10-1
TGTGCCAGCACCCCGACGCCCAAAAACATTCAGTACTTC,CASTPTPKNIQYF,TRBJ2-4,.,.,TRBV6-5
TGTGCCAGTAGTATAGGGAGAAGGAGCGTTAATGAAAAACTGTTTTTT,CASSIGRRSVNEKLFF,TRBJ1-4,.,.,TRBV19
TGTGCCAGCAGTCCCGCCGCTAGCGGGAGCCGAGAGCAGTACTTC,CASSPAASGSREQYF,TRBJ2-7,TRBD2,.,TRBV2
TGTGCCAGCAGCTACGACTTCCTTACAGATACGCAGTATTTT,CASSYDFLTDTQYF,TRBJ2-3,.,.,TRBV7-9
TGTGCCAGTGGGGGACAGGGGCGGATCCAGCCCCAGCATTTT,CASGGQGRIQPQHF,TRBJ1-5,TRBD1,many,TRBV2
TGTGCCAGTAGTATAAGGACTAGCGGGGGTTACAATGAGCAGTTCTTC,CASSIRTSGGYNEQFF,TRBJ2-1,TRBD2,once,TRBV19
TGTGCCAGCAGCTTACTAGCGGGAGGCGAGCAGTACTTC,CASSLLAGGEQYF,TRBJ2-7,TRBD2,.,TRBV7-9
TGTGCCAGCTCACCGGGGGCTAGCGGCATTGAGCAGTTCTTC,CASSPGASGIEQFF,TRBJ2-1,.,.,TRBV18
TGTGCCAGTAGTATGGAGGCCCTGAATGCAGATACGCAGTATTTT,CASSMEALNADTQYF,TRBJ2-3,.,.,TRBV19
TGTGCCAGCAGTGAACAGGGCTATGGCTACACCTTC,CASSEQGYGYTF,TRBJ1-2,.,few,TRBV2
TGTGCCTGGAGTGGGATTACCTTCACTGAAGCTTTCTTT,CAWSGITFTEAFF,TRBJ1-1,.,few,TRBV30
TGTGCCAGCATACAGTGGGCTAACTATGGCTACACCTTC,CASIQWANYGYTF,TRBJ1-2,.,.,TRBV6-1
TGTGCCAGCAGTCCTAATAGTGTCCCCATTGAGCAGTTCTTC,CASSPNSVPIEQFF,TRBJ2-1,.,once,TRBV27
TGTGCCAGTAGTCTAACAGGGGGCATCTATGGCTACACCTTC,CASSLTGGIYGYTF,TRBJ1-2,TRBD1,few,TRBV19
TGTGCCAGCTCACAAGGGACAGGGATCGGTCAGCCCCAGCATTTT,CASSQGTGIGQPQHF,TRBJ1-5,TRBD1,once,TRBV18
TGTGCCAGCTCCCGGGACAGGGACCGCCAGCCCCAGCATTTT,CASSRDRDRQPQHF,TRBJ1-5,TRBD1,.,TRBV19
TGTGCCAGCAGTGAGCTCGGTGACTTAAGGGAGGGCTACGAGCAGTACTTC,CASSELGDLREGYEQYF,TRBJ2-7,TRBD2,.,TRBV2
TGTGCCAGCAGCTCCGGACAGGGGCCGTACAATGAGCAGTTCTTC,CASSSGQGPYNEQFF,TRBJ2-1,TRBD1,.,TRBV5-4
TGTGCCGCCCAGAGGGTAGGCAGCTCCTACAATGAGCAGTTCTTC,CAAQRVGSSYNEQFF,TRBJ2-1,.,once,TRBV27